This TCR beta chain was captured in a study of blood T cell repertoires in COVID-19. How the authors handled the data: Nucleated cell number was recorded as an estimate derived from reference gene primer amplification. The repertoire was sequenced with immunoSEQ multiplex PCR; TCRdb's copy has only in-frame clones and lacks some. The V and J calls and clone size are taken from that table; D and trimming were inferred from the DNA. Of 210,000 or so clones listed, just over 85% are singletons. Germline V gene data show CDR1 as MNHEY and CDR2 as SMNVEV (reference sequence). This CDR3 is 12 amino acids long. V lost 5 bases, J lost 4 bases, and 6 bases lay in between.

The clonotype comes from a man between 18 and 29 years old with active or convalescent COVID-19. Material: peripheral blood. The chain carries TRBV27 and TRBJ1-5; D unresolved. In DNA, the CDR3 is TGTGCCAGCAGTCTCCCGAATCAGCCCCAGCATTTT. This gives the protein CASSLPNQPQHF.